A single sample is the source of the 29 T cell receptor beta chains below, sequenced in a study of T cell responses to AZD1222 COVID-19 vaccine. Clones were sequenced by immunoSEQ multiplex PCR, and TCRdb holds only the in-frame ones, with some missing. The sample lists around 180,000 clones, 75% to 95% occurring once. Sequenced material: peripheral blood, taken on day 0 of AZD1222 vaccination. The receptors were gathered from an adult in good health.

The chain recombines TRBV19 with TRBJ2-7; 10 positions agree with TRBD1. V trimming: 6 bases; J trimming: 7 bases; junction bases outside the gene matches: 12. Germline V CDR1 and CDR2: LNHDA, SQIVND (reference sequence). CDR3 length: 15 residues. CDR3 nucleotide sequence: TGTGCCAGTAGCACAGGACAGGGGGGCCTTAGGGAGCAGTACTTC. It codes for CASSTGQGGLREQYF.

The V gene is TRBV19, the J gene TRBJ2-7; D is unresolved. Trimming shortened V by 4 bases and J by 2 bases, and 12 bases separated the two germline ends. CDR1 and CDR2 (germline): LNHDA, SQIVND (reference sequence). The CDR3 extends over 14 amino acids. CDR3 nucleotide sequence: TGTGCCAGTAGTAGGATCCCCGAGACCTACGAGCAGTACTTC. It is translated as CASSRIPETYEQYF.

The V and J genes are TRBV15 and TRBJ1-1; no reliable D call. Germline CDR1 reads LNHNV; CDR2 reads YYDKDF (reference sequence). V dropped 1 base and J dropped 1 base, with 7 bases sitting between them. The CDR3 has 14 residues. CDR3 nucleotide sequence: TGTGCCACCAGCAGAGCGGGATGGAACACTGAAGCTTTCTTT. It codes for CATSRAGWNTEAFF.

The CDR3 region is CASSQGDTYNSPLHF. The CDR3 bases are TGTGCCAGCAGCCAAGGGGACACCTATAATTCACCCCTCCACTTT. V is TRBV3-1 (or the pseudogene TRBV3-2) and J is TRBJ1-6; D perhaps matches TRBD1 (6 bases). Germline CDR1 LGHDT, CDR2 YNNKEL (reference sequence). The ends were cut back, 1 base at V and 2 bases at J, with 6 bases in the middle. This CDR3 contains 15 residues.

CDR3 loop: CASSWSGGEKLFF. The CDR3 nucleotides read TGCGCCAGCAGCTGGTCGGGAGGGGAAAAACTGTTTTTT. This chain links TRBV5-1 with TRBJ1-4; D is undetermined. Looked up from germline, CDR1 is SGHRS and CDR2 is YFSETQ. Trimming took off 3 bases at V and 8 bases at J, with 11 bases between the two ends. The CDR3 is 13 residues long.

The chain is built from TRBV29-1 and TRBJ2-5; D may be TRBD1 (6 bases). V lost 6 bases and J lost 1, with 12 bases in between. Germline loops: CDR1 SQVTM, CDR2 ANQGSEA. CDR3 size: 13 residues. CDR3 sequence reads: CSVNRVGQETQYF. The CDR3 coding sequence is TGCAGCGTGAACAGGGTGGGCCAAGAGACCCAGTACTTC.

V usage is TRBV6-5 and J usage is TRBJ1-2; D not resolved. Looked up from germline, CDR1 is MNHEY and CDR2 is SVGAGI. Trimming left V 0 bases short and J 5 bases short, with 13 bases between. The CDR3 covers 15 residues. The CDR3 loop reads CASSYSLDSVYGYTF. The CDR3 coding sequence is TGTGCCAGCAGTTACTCCTTAGACTCTGTGTATGGCTACACCTTC.

As for this clone: A read error may account for a junction end that differs from germline. The chain employs TRBV9 and TRBJ2-5, with TRBD2 matching over 14 bases. CDR3 size: 13 residues. Germline lookup yields CDR1 SGDLS and CDR2 YYNGEE. The CDR3 protein is CASSVGLAGASHF. The CDR3 coding sequence is TGTGCCAGCAGCGTGGGACTAGCGGGGGCTTCGCACTTC. The full variable domain, in which reference TRBV9 and TRBJ2-5 provide the parts outside the CDR3, is DSGVTQTPKHLITATGQRVTLRCSPRSGDLSVYWYQQSLDQGLQFLIQYYNGEERAKGNILERFSAQQFPDLHSELNLSSLELGDSALYFCASSVGLAGASHFGPGTRLLVL.

The J gene is TRBJ1-1, the V gene TRBV25-1; a weak D match, TRBD1 (5 bases). The CDR3 covers 15 residues. Trimming removed 5 bases at V and 5 bases at J, with 18 bases between. Germline CDR1 reads MGHDK; CDR2 reads SYGVNS. The CDR3 DNA reads as TGTGCCAGCAGTTCCCTCGGGGGGGAGAAAACTGAAGCTTTCTTT. It yields the protein CASSSLGGEKTEAFF.

This rearrangement joins TRBV12-5 to TRBJ2-7; D remains ambiguous. The V end lost 0 bases, the J end lost 2 bases, and 2 bases lay between the germline ends. Germline CDR1 LGHNT, CDR2 FRNRAP. The CDR3 totals 12 residues. The CDR3 protein is CASGLVAYEQYF. The CDR3 bases are TGTGCTAGTGGTTTGGTCGCCTACGAGCAGTACTTC.

Notes on this clone: Other DNA sequences from this sample encode an identical CDR3 as well. The chain couples TRBV6-5 to TRBJ2-7; 8 nucleotides align to TRBD2. V trimming: 5 bases; J trimming: 2 bases; junction bases outside the gene matches: 5. This CDR3 is built from 14 residues. Germline CDR1 MNHEY, CDR2 SVGAGI. The CDR3 spells CASSPLRGAYEQYF. CDR3 nucleotide sequence: TGTGCCAGCAGTCCTCTGCGGGGGGCCTACGAGCAGTACTTC.

As DNA, the CDR3 is TGTGCCAGCAGCCCAAACTCTTGGGAGCAGTTCTTC. As protein: CASSPNSWEQFF. The J gene is TRBJ2-1, the V gene TRBV12-3 or TRBV12-4, with D hard to call. CDR3 size: 12 residues. V was cut by 6 bases and J by 10 bases, with 13 bases left in between.

The chain couples TRBV5-1 to TRBJ1-1; D call uncertain. V shed 0 bases and J shed 0 bases, with 6 bases lying between them. Germline V gives CDR1 SGHRS, CDR2 YFSETQ. This CDR3 is 14 amino acids long. CDR3 protein: CASSLDRLNTEAFF. The CDR3 coding sequence is TGCGCCAGCAGCTTGGATAGGTTGAACACTGAAGCTTTCTTT.

The chain is built from TRBV11-1 and TRBJ2-1; the D call may be TRBD1 or TRBD2 (5 bases each). The CDR3 loop spans 14 amino acids. Germline V gene data show CDR1 as SGHAT and CDR2 as FQDESV (reference sequence). Trimming shortened V by 0 bases and J by 7 bases, and 10 bases separated the two germline ends. This chain's CDR3 is CASSLAGTVNEQFF. For the CDR3, the DNA is TGTGCCAGCAGCTTAGCTGGGACGGTAAATGAGCAGTTCTTC.

V and J are TRBV5-1 and TRBJ1-2; unclear D gene. V was shortened by 5 bases and J by 0 bases, with 8 bases between the two germline ends. The CDR3 consists of 13 residues. CDR1 is SGHRS and CDR2 is YFSETQ in the germline V gene. The CDR3 reads CASSGETNYGYTF. The CDR3 DNA reads TGCGCCAGCAGTGGGGAAACTAACTATGGCTACACCTTC.

This clone was seen only once. The chain combines TRBV6-5 with TRBJ1-1; D is perhaps TRBD1 (6 bases). Trimming removed 0 bases at V and 4 bases at J, with 15 bases between. This CDR3 has 16 residues. CDR1 is MNHEY, CDR2 SVGAGI, per germline. Here the CDR3 reads CASSYSPPGGGTEAFF. CDR3 nucleotides: TGTGCCAGCAGTTACTCCCCCCCGGGAGGGGGCACTGAAGCTTTCTTT.

J is TRBJ2-1 and V is TRBV2, with D tentatively TRBD2 (7 bases). Germline CDR1 and CDR2: SNHLY and FYNNEI. The CDR3 runs 15 residues. The V end was cut by 4 bases, the J end by 5 bases, with 15 bases between. The CDR3 region has the DNA TGTGCCAGCAGTGCTGGGGGGGCTATCCACAATGAGCAGTTCTTC. Its translation is CASSAGGAIHNEQFF.

The rearrangement joins TRBV10-2 to TRBJ2-2, with a tentative D call TRBD2 (5 bases). Germline V CDR1 and CDR2: WSHSY, SAAADI. There are 15 residues in the CDR3. The V gene lost 3 bases and the J gene lost 1 base, with 9 bases spanning the gap. The CDR3, as DNA: TGCGCCAGCAGTGAATGGGCGGGGAACACCGGGGAGCTGTTTTTT. Protein: CASSEWAGNTGELFF.

This clone was seen a single time. V gene TRBV4-2 combines with J gene TRBJ1-2; perhaps TRBD1 as D (5 bases). CDR3 length: 15 residues. Trimming left V 0 bases short and J 4 bases short, with 12 bases between. The V gene's germline CDR1 is LGHNA and CDR2 YNFKEQ. CDR3 residues: CASSQERRGIYGYTF. The CDR3 bases are TGTGCCAGCAGCCAAGAGCGTAGGGGCATCTATGGCTACACCTTC.

The chain joins TRBV9 to TRBJ2-1; TRBD1 matches at 9 bases. This CDR3 comprises 16 residues. V lost 4 bases to trimming and J lost 2 bases; unmatched junction nucleotides: 7. Looked up from germline, CDR1 is SGDLS and CDR2 is YYNGEE. CDR3 protein: CASSLSDRGAYNEQFF. The CDR3 region has the DNA TGTGCCAGCAGCCTATCCGACAGGGGGGCCTACAATGAGCAGTTCTTC.

The chain uses TRBV6-5 and TRBJ2-2; D not resolved. Trimming stripped 0 bases from V and 4 bases from J, with 3 bases between. The CDR3 length is 13 residues. Germline loops: CDR1 MNHEY, CDR2 SVGAGI. DNA of the CDR3: TGTGCCAGCAGTTACTCGTTCACCGGGGAGCTGTTTTTT. This sequence encodes CASSYSFTGELFF.

The chain is built from TRBV4-3 and TRBJ1-4; possible D gene TRBD1, 6 bases. Trimming took 0 bases from V and 7 from J, leaving 15 bases between them. This CDR3 spans 16 amino acids. In germline, CDR1 is LGHNA, CDR2 YSLEER. The CDR3 region is CASSQDRAGGGEKLFF. The CDR3 bases are TGCGCCAGCAGCCAAGATCGGGCCGGGGGCGGTGAAAAACTGTTTTTT.

This chain connects TRBV6-5 to TRBJ2-5; 7 bases map to TRBD1. The CDR3 loop spans 15 amino acids. The germline V gene has CDR1 MNHEY and CDR2 SVGAGI. Germline trimming cut 6 bases from V and 5 bases from J; bases unmatched to any gene: 12. CDR3 bases: TGTGCCAGCAGCGATGGGAAGGGGGCGTGGGAGACCCAGTACTTC. Translating it yields CASSDGKGAWETQYF.

V is TRBV27 and J is TRBJ1-1; weak D call: TRBD1 (5 bases). CDR3 length: 14 amino acids. Trimming cost V 5 bases and J 0 bases, with 10 bases left between them. The germline CDR1 and CDR2 sequences are MNHEY and SMNVEV (reference sequence). The CDR3, as DNA: TGTGCCAGCAGTACAGGATTAGTGAACACTGAAGCTTTCTTT. This gives the protein CASSTGLVNTEAFF.

The CDR3 is CASSQSGGSEAFF. The CDR3 DNA is TGTGCCAGCAGCCAAAGTGGGGGGTCTGAAGCTTTCTTT. The chain recombines TRBV7-3 with TRBJ1-1; a possible D gene is TRBD1 (5 bases). Deletions cut 5 bases from V and 6 bases from J, with 13 bases between. Germline V CDR1 and CDR2: SGHTA, FQGTGA. The length of the CDR3 is 13 residues.

This sequence joins TRBV11-1 and TRBJ2-5; no firm D call. Germline V gives CDR1 SGHAT, CDR2 FQDESV (reference sequence). The CDR3 extends over 14 amino acids. V shed 1 base and J shed 5 bases, with 11 bases lying between them. DNA for the CDR3: TGTGCCAGCAGCTTAGTGCGCTACGCGGAGACCCAGTACTTC. This codes for CASSLVRYAETQYF.

This chain uses TRBV2 with TRBJ2-7, with 7 bases identical to TRBD1. There are 14 residues in the CDR3. CDR1 SNHLY and CDR2 FYNNEI come from the germline V gene. Losses at the gene ends were 1 base for V and 2 bases for J; bases not matched to a gene: 2. In DNA form, the CDR3 reads TGTGCCAGCAGTGAAGGGGACAGCCCCTACGAGCAGTACTTC. Protein product: CASSEGDSPYEQYF.

V gene TRBV3-1 (or the pseudogene TRBV3-2) combines with J gene TRBJ1-6; the match to TRBD1 covers 7 bases. The CDR3 spans 16 residues. Germline CDR1 is LGHDT and CDR2 is YNNKEL (reference sequence). V was pared by 5 bases and J by 10 bases, with 14 bases of the junction left unmatched. The CDR3 loop is CASSFSSTGWESPLHF. The CDR3, as DNA: TGTGCCAGCAGCTTCTCGTCGACAGGGTGGGAGTCACCCCTCCACTTT.

This clone was picked up one time. This sample also contains other DNA sequences that code for the same CDR3. V and J are TRBV18 and TRBJ2-1, with D possibly TRBD1 on 6 matching bases. V lost 3 bases, J lost 1 base, and 7 bases lay in between. CDR1 and CDR2 from the germline V gene are KGHSH and LQKENI. CDR3 length: 14 amino acids. The CDR3 bases are TGTGCCAGCTCACCCACAGGGTCCTACAATGAGCAGTTCTTC. This codes for CASSPTGSYNEQFF.